The clone carrying this TCR beta chain has a handful of counts. Its antigen remains unidentified. Germline V CDR1 and CDR2: SQVTM, ANQGSEA. Trimming cost V 3 bases and J 2 bases; bases outside gene matches: 1. The CDR3 is made up of 15 amino acids. These data are taken from a study of cytomegalovirus exposure and HLA in healthy donors. PCR used 60 Vbeta primers and 13 Jbeta primers. TCRdb's copy holds only in-frame clones and misses some; the assay was immunoSEQ multiplex PCR. The sample carries about 150,000 clones, roughly four fifths recorded once. General study points: The study had only CMV serostatus as immune exposure information. It was reported in a later analysis that an Asian-associated ancestry cluster showed fewer N-insertions than the roughly 670-donor mean.

This chain links TRBV29-1 with TRBJ2-1; 13 nucleotides match TRBD2. This receptor was obtained from a man between 25 and 39 years old in good health and CMV-seropositive. The sample was PBMCs. In DNA form, the CDR3 reads TGCAGCGTTGACGGACTAGCGGGAGCCTACAATGAGCAGTTCTTC. This codes for CSVDGLAGAYNEQFF.